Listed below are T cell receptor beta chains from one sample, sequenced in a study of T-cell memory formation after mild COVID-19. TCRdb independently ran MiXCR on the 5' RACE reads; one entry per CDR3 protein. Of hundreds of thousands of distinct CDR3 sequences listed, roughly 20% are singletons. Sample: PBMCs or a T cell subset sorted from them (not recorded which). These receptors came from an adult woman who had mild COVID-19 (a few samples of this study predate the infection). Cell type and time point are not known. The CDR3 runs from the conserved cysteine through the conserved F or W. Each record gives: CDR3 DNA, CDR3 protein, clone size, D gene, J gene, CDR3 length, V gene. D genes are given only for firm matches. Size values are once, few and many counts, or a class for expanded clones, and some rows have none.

DNA: TGCGCCAGCAGCTTGGGGGCAGGGGGCGGCTACAATGAGCAGTTCTTC; CDR3: CASSLGAGGGYNEQFF; size: NA; D: TRBD1; J: TRBJ2-1; length: 16; V: TRBV5-1
DNA: TGTGCCAGCAGCTTCGCGAGCTCTGGAAACACCATATATTTT; CDR3: CASSFASSGNTIYF; size: NA; D: NA; J: TRBJ1-3; length: 14; V: TRBV11-3
DNA: TGCGCCAGCAGCCAAGATAAACAGCCCAACTTGGATAAGCAGTTCTTC; CDR3: CASSQDKQPNLDKQFF; size: few; D: NA; J: TRBJ2-1; length: 16; V: TRBV4-1
DNA: TGTGCCAGCAGCCAAATGACTAGCGGTCCGGGGGCCCAGTACTTC; CDR3: CASSQMTSGPGAQYF; size: NA; D: TRBD2; J: TRBJ2-5; length: 15; V: TRBV3-1
DNA: TGTGCCAGCAGCTTACGGGGGGAGACCCAGTACTTC; CDR3: CASSLRGETQYF; size: many; D: NA; J: TRBJ2-5; length: 12; V: TRBV7-6
DNA: TGTGCCAGCAGCTTAGCCGGGACAGTAGAGACCCAGTACTTC; CDR3: CASSLAGTVETQYF; size: NA; D: TRBD1; J: TRBJ2-5; length: 14; V: TRBV7-9
DNA: TGTGCCAGCAGCGTAGCTACGGGGGGCCAAGAGACCCAGTACTTC; CDR3: CASSVATGGQETQYF; size: few; D: TRBD2; J: TRBJ2-5; length: 15; V: TRBV9
DNA: TGCAGCGTTGTGGGGGGCCACTATGGCTACACCTTC; CDR3: CSVVGGHYGYTF; size: NA; D: NA; J: TRBJ1-2; length: 12; V: TRBV29-1
DNA: TGTGCCAGCAGCGCCGACCCAGGCTTTAACACTGAAGCTTTCTTT; CDR3: CASSADPGFNTEAFF; size: few; D: NA; J: TRBJ1-1; length: 15; V: TRBV9
DNA: TGTGCCTGGATTGAAAGAGTAGGGGGAAGTGAGCAGTTCTTC; CDR3: CAWIERVGGSEQFF; size: few; D: NA; J: TRBJ2-1; length: 14; V: TRBV30
DNA: TGCGCCAGCAGCTTGGGATGGTCGGCAGAGCAGTACTTC; CDR3: CASSLGWSAEQYF; size: few; D: NA; J: TRBJ2-7; length: 13; V: TRBV5-1
DNA: TGTGCCAGCTCACCCCCGGCAGATATGAGCACAGATACGCAGTATTTT; CDR3: CASSPPADMSTDTQYF; size: NA; D: NA; J: TRBJ2-3; length: 16; V: TRBV18
DNA: TGTGCCAGCAGCTCGGGACAGGGGTACCACGAGCAGTACTTC; CDR3: CASSSGQGYHEQYF; size: NA; D: TRBD1; J: TRBJ2-7; length: 14; V: TRBV7-9
DNA: TGTGCCAGCAGGGGTGCGAGCAATCAGCCCCAGCATTTT; CDR3: CASRGASNQPQHF; size: NA; D: NA; J: TRBJ1-5; length: 13; V: TRBV27
DNA: TGTGCCAGCTCATTCCAACGGGGGAACACTGAAGCTTTCTTT; CDR3: CASSFQRGNTEAFF; size: NA; D: NA; J: TRBJ1-1; length: 14; V: TRBV18
DNA: TGCAGCGGCCGGGCAGCCCCTGGGGGTATGAACACTGAAGCTTTCTTT; CDR3: CSGRAAPGGMNTEAFF; size: NA; D: NA; J: TRBJ1-1; length: 16; V: TRBV29-1
DNA: TGTGCCAGCAGCGTCCAGGGGGAGACCCAGTACTTC; CDR3: CASSVQGETQYF; size: few; D: NA; J: TRBJ2-5; length: 12; V: TRBV9
DNA: TGCAGTGCTTATAGCGGGGGCAAAGATACGCAGTATTTT; CDR3: CSAYSGGKDTQYF; size: many; D: TRBD2; J: TRBJ2-3; length: 13; V: TRBV20-1
DNA: TGTGCCAGCAGTTTAGCGCGTTACAATGAGCAGTTCTTC; CDR3: CASSLARYNEQFF; size: many; D: NA; J: TRBJ2-1; length: 13; V: TRBV12-3/TRBV12-4
DNA: TGTGCCAGCAGCAACGGGGGACGGGGAGCTTACAATGAGCAGTTCTTC; CDR3: CASSNGGRGAYNEQFF; size: many; D: NA; J: TRBJ2-1; length: 16; V: TRBV6-6
DNA: TGTGCCACCAGTGACTCTGGACAGGGGGCCACCACAGATACGCAGTATTTT; CDR3: CATSDSGQGATTDTQYF; size: few; D: TRBD1; J: TRBJ2-3; length: 17; V: TRBV24-1
DNA: TGTGCCAGCACCCTCCCAAGGAGAAAACAGCCCCAGCATTTT; CDR3: CASTLPRRKQPQHF; size: NA; D: NA; J: TRBJ1-5; length: 14; V: TRBV2
DNA: TGTGCCACCAGCAGAGATTTATGGGGGACCACCTACGAGCAGTACTTC; CDR3: CATSRDLWGTTYEQYF; size: NA; D: NA; J: TRBJ2-7; length: 16; V: TRBV15
DNA: TGCAGCGTTGAACCCCCCGGGGGGTACGAGCAGTACTTC; CDR3: CSVEPPGGYEQYF; size: few; D: TRBD2; J: TRBJ2-7; length: 13; V: TRBV29-1
DNA: TGCGCCAGCAGCGAGGGGATCAGCACAGATACGCAGTATTTT; CDR3: CASSEGISTDTQYF; size: NA; D: NA; J: TRBJ2-3; length: 14; V: TRBV5-1
DNA: TGCGCCAGCAGCTTGAGGACAGACGAAAACACTGAAGCTTTCTTT; CDR3: CASSLRTDENTEAFF; size: NA; D: NA; J: TRBJ1-1; length: 15; V: TRBV5-1
DNA: TGTGCCAGCAGTTACTCTGGGGCGCCGACGGGACTGTTTTTT; CDR3: CASSYSGAPTGLFF; size: few; D: NA; J: TRBJ1-4; length: 14; V: TRBV6-5
DNA: TGTGCCAGTAGTACCCCTGGGATCCTTTACGAGCAGTACTTC; CDR3: CASSTPGILYEQYF; size: few; D: NA; J: TRBJ2-7; length: 14; V: TRBV19
DNA: TGTGCCACCAGCAGAGGGGCGCGGGGGGCGAATGAGCAGTTCTTC; CDR3: CATSRGARGANEQFF; size: NA; D: TRBD2; J: TRBJ2-1; length: 15; V: TRBV15
DNA: TGTGCCAGCAGCTTAGATCATGGGGACCCTGAAGCTTTCTTT; CDR3: CASSLDHGDPEAFF; size: once; D: NA; J: TRBJ1-1; length: 14; V: TRBV7-9
DNA: TGTGCCGTGGGACTAGCGGGAGTAGTTGTTGAGCAGTTCTTC; CDR3: CAVGLAGVVVEQFF; size: NA; D: TRBD2; J: TRBJ2-1; length: 14; V: TRBV10-3
DNA: TGCAGCGTATCGGACAGGGACGGTTCACCCCTCCACTTT; CDR3: CSVSDRDGSPLHF; size: NA; D: TRBD1; J: TRBJ1-6; length: 13; V: TRBV29-1
DNA: TGTGCCAGCAGCCGGGCAGAAGGGACTGAAGCTTTCTTT; CDR3: CASSRAEGTEAFF; size: NA; D: NA; J: TRBJ1-1; length: 13; V: TRBV3-1
DNA: TGCGCCAGCAGCTTGGTTGGGGGGTCAAGTGAGCAGTTCTTC; CDR3: CASSLVGGSSEQFF; size: few; D: NA; J: TRBJ2-1; length: 14; V: TRBV5-1
DNA: TGCGCCAGCAGCCAAGATCCGCCCACAGATACGCAGTATTTT; CDR3: CASSQDPPTDTQYF; size: NA; D: NA; J: TRBJ2-3; length: 14; V: TRBV4-1
DNA: TGCAGTGGAAGGGAGCGGGAGAGCTACGAGCAGTACTTC; CDR3: CSGRERESYEQYF; size: few; D: TRBD2; J: TRBJ2-7; length: 13; V: TRBV20-1
DNA: TGTGCCAGCAGCTTGGAGAGGGGACTATTGATGGCAGATACGCAGTATTTT; CDR3: CASSLERGLLMADTQYF; size: NA; D: TRBD2; J: TRBJ2-3; length: 17; V: TRBV7-9
DNA: TGCGCCAGCAGCCAAGCCAGAACCCGGGACAGCAATCAGCCCCAGCATTTT; CDR3: CASSQARTRDSNQPQHF; size: few; D: NA; J: TRBJ1-5; length: 17; V: TRBV4-1
DNA: TGTGCCAGCAGTTACTCGCCGGGAGGTGACAATGAGCAGTTCTTC; CDR3: CASSYSPGGDNEQFF; size: NA; D: TRBD2; J: TRBJ2-1; length: 15; V: TRBV6-2/TRBV6-3
DNA: TGTGCCAGCAGCCGCTATGGCTCTTCGAACACCGGGGAGCTGTTTTTT; CDR3: CASSRYGSSNTGELFF; size: NA; D: NA; J: TRBJ2-2; length: 16; V: TRBV7-9
DNA: TGTGCCAGCAGCCCGGACAGGGGTGCCAAAAACATTCAGTACTTC; CDR3: CASSPDRGAKNIQYF; size: NA; D: TRBD1; J: TRBJ2-4; length: 15; V: TRBV5-6
DNA: TGCGCCAGCAGCTTGGAGGCTAGCGGTCTCATCATGGATACGCAGTATTTT; CDR3: CASSLEASGLIMDTQYF; size: NA; D: TRBD2; J: TRBJ2-3; length: 17; V: TRBV5-1
DNA: TGTGCCAGTAGTGCCGGACTAGCGGGAGGGCGGGAGACCCAGTACTTC; CDR3: CASSAGLAGGRETQYF; size: NA; D: TRBD2; J: TRBJ2-5; length: 16; V: TRBV19
DNA: TGTGCCAGTGGTTTACCCCAGCATTTT; CDR3: CASGLPQHF; size: NA; D: NA; J: TRBJ1-5; length: 9; V: TRBV19
DNA: TGTGCCAGCAGTTCCCTAGGGACAGGCATCAATGAGCAGTTCTTC; CDR3: CASSSLGTGINEQFF; size: NA; D: TRBD1; J: TRBJ2-1; length: 15; V: TRBV12-3/TRBV12-4
DNA: TGTGCCAGCAGCTCGATTTTACATATACTTGGCGAGCAGTACTTC; CDR3: CASSSILHILGEQYF; size: few; D: NA; J: TRBJ2-7; length: 15; V: TRBV21-1
DNA: TGTGCCAGCAGCTTCGGGGGAATGACCGGGGAGCTGTTTTTT; CDR3: CASSFGGMTGELFF; size: few; D: NA; J: TRBJ2-2; length: 14; V: TRBV7-8
DNA: TGTGCCAGCAGTTCTCTCGGGGAAGGCTACACCTTC; CDR3: CASSSLGEGYTF; size: few; D: NA; J: TRBJ1-2; length: 12; V: TRBV6-5
DNA: TGTGCCAGCAGTGAAGCGGGCCGACAGATGGGCTATGGCTACACCTTC; CDR3: CASSEAGRQMGYGYTF; size: NA; D: NA; J: TRBJ1-2; length: 16; V: TRBV2
DNA: TGCAGCGTTGAATCTACTAGGTGGACCTACAATGAGCAGTTCTTC; CDR3: CSVESTRWTYNEQFF; size: few; D: NA; J: TRBJ2-1; length: 15; V: TRBV29-1
DNA: TGCGCCAGCAGCCGGGGATTACAAGATGGCCCTCTTGGCGACCAGTACTTC; CDR3: CASSRGLQDGPLGDQYF; size: few; D: NA; J: TRBJ2-5; length: 17; V: TRBV4-1
DNA: TGTGCCAGCACTAGGACTAGCGGGATCTCAGATACGCAGTATTTT; CDR3: CASTRTSGISDTQYF; size: few; D: TRBD2; J: TRBJ2-3; length: 15; V: TRBV6-1
DNA: TGTGCCACCAGTGAGCCAGACAATGAGCAGTTCTTC; CDR3: CATSEPDNEQFF; size: NA; D: NA; J: TRBJ2-1; length: 12; V: TRBV24-1
DNA: TGTGCCAGCTGCTCCCCAAGAACAGGGTCCTATGGCTACACCTTC; CDR3: CASCSPRTGSYGYTF; size: NA; D: NA; J: TRBJ1-2; length: 15; V: TRBV3-1